This entry features one T cell receptor beta chain sequence. The sample is drawn from a study of cytomegalovirus exposure and HLA in healthy donors. The CDR3 consists of 14 residues. V was trimmed by 6 bases and J by 1 base, leaving 12 bases between them. The germline gives CDR1 MDHEN, CDR2 SYDVKM. In the PCR, 60 Vbeta and 13 Jbeta primers were used. Method: immunoSEQ multiplex PCR; TCRdb's copy keeps in-frame clones and lacks some. The sample data list around 71,000 clones. The sequence came from a woman in her thirties in good health and CMV-seronegative. The sequenced material came from PBMCs. The rearrangement uses TRBV28 and TRBJ2-5; D is possibly TRBD1 (6 bases). CDR3 bases: TGTGCCAGCAGGACGGGACACATCCAAGAGACCCAGTACTTC. Translating it yields CASRTGHIQETQYF.